This is a list of T cell receptor beta chains from one sample in a study of blood T cell repertoires in COVID-19. Method: immunoSEQ multiplex PCR; TCRdb's copy keeps in-frame clones and lacks some. The sample contains 60,000 to 95,000 clones, roughly 90% of which appear only once. Material: peripheral blood. All receptors derive from a woman of 80 years or more with active or convalescent COVID-19. Each CDR3 is given with its conserved first and last residue. A D gene is named only where the DNA matches it firmly. The listing skips clone size in some rows; elsewhere it reads once, few, many or a size class.

size	D	V	J	DNA	CDR3
NA	TRBD1	TRBV5-4	TRBJ2-7	TGTGCCAGCAGACCCCTGGGACAGGGGGCTGTCTCATCCGAGCAGTACTTC	CASRPLGQGAVSSEQYF
NA	NA	TRBV7-2	TRBJ2-3	TGTGCCAGCAGCTTTATAAGCACAGATACGCAGTATTTT	CASSFISTDTQYF
NA	NA	TRBV11-2	TRBJ2-5	TGTGCCAGCAGCTCCCTCCGACACCCGCCACAAGAGACCCAGTACTTC	CASSSLRHPPQETQYF
NA	TRBD1	TRBV7-2	TRBJ1-3	TGTGCCAGCAGCCAAGTTCCCGGGACAGCCTCTGGAAACACCATATATTTT	CASSQVPGTASGNTIYF
NA	TRBD1	TRBV27	TRBJ2-3	TGTGCCAGCTGTACACGACAGGGTAGCACAGATACGCAGTATTTT	CASCTRQGSTDTQYF
once	TRBD2	TRBV11-2	TRBJ2-2	TGTGCTGCTCTTAGTAGCGGGGTACTTAGGGCCGGGGAGCTGTTTTTT	CAALSSGVLRAGELFF
NA	TRBD1	TRBV19	TRBJ1-1	TGTGCCAGTAGAGGGGGACAGGCGACTTTCTTT	CASRGGQATFF
NA	NA	TRBV7-9	TRBJ1-1	TGTGCCAGCAGCCCCTTCACTTCCCTTAACACTGAAGCTTTCTTT	CASSPFTSLNTEAFF
NA	TRBD1	TRBV7-2	TRBJ1-2	TGTGCCAGCAGCCCTCCCGGGACAGGGAATGGCTACACCTTC	CASSPPGTGNGYTF
NA	NA	TRBV6-2/TRBV6-3	TRBJ2-7	TGTGCCAGCAGCCCCCCTCCCGGCGAGCAGTACTTC	CASSPPPGEQYF
NA	TRBD1	TRBV19	TRBJ1-4	TGTGCCAGTAGTCCCTGGACAGGGGGATCCGAAAAACTGTTTTTT	CASSPWTGGSEKLFF
once	NA	TRBV2	TRBJ1-1	TGTGCCAGCAGTGAAGGGGGCAGTAGGAACACTGAAGCTTTCTTT	CASSEGGSRNTEAFF
once	NA	TRBV5-6	TRBJ2-5	TGTGCCAGCAGCTTGGTCTCCCAAGAGACCCAGTACTTC	CASSLVSQETQYF
few	NA	TRBV4-1	TRBJ1-2	TGCGCCAGCAGCCAAGATTGGGGCACGCAAGAACATGGCTACACCTTC	CASSQDWGTQEHGYTF
NA	NA	TRBV9	TRBJ2-7	TGTGCCAGCAGCCTCACCGAGCGCGGGGACTTCTACGAGCAGTACTTC	CASSLTERGDFYEQYF
NA	TRBD1	TRBV30	TRBJ1-5	TGTGCCTGGACTAGGGACAGGGATCAGCCCCAGCATTTT	CAWTRDRDQPQHF
NA	NA	TRBV6-5	TRBJ2-7	TGTGCCAGCGCGGCCCCCAGGGGGGCGATTTACGAGCAGTACTTC	CASAAPRGAIYEQYF
once	TRBD2	TRBV4-1	TRBJ2-7	TGCGCCAGCAGCCAACAAGCGGGGGGGCAATACGAGCAGTACTTC	CASSQQAGGQYEQYF
NA	TRBD1	TRBV2	TRBJ1-1	TGTGCCAGCAGACAAGACAGGGGGGTTCAAATGAACACTGAAGCTTTCTTT	CASRQDRGVQMNTEAFF
NA	NA	TRBV28	TRBJ1-1	TGTGCCAGCAGTTTCCGGACTGAAGCTTTCTTT	CASSFRTEAFF
NA	NA	TRBV18	TRBJ1-6	TGTGCCAGCTCACCGGGGAGGGATTCACCCCTCCACTTT	CASSPGRDSPLHF
few	TRBD1	TRBV19	TRBJ1-2	TGTGCCAGTAGTATAGTGGGGACAGGTCCCTTCACCTTC	CASSIVGTGPFTF
NA	NA	TRBV30	TRBJ2-4	TGTGCCTGGGCTGGGACATTCTTAGCCAAAAACATTCAGTACTTC	CAWAGTFLAKNIQYF